Presented here are 15 T cell receptor beta chains from one specimen sequenced in a study of T cell repertoires in cytomegalovirus infection. Antigens for these TCRs are unknown. TCRdb re-derived calls from the reads in MiXCR, one entry per CDR3 protein. The sample consists of about 900,000 distinct CDR3 sequences, around a third of them appearing once. This sample comprised cultured CD8+ T cells from PBMCs, obtained from culture after CMV antigen stimulation. The receptors originated from a human donor in good health (CMV status not recorded). Some clones in this sample may be carry-over from other donors' samples.

The chain employs TRBV2 and TRBJ2-3; TRBD2 matches 9 bases. V was clipped by 7 bases and J by 0 bases; unmatched bases: 8. The CDR3 has 16 amino acids. Per the germline V gene, CDR1 is SNHLY and CDR2 is FYNNEI. CDR3 region: CASTLGGLASTDTQYF. Written as DNA, the CDR3 is TGTGCCAGCACCCTAGGGGGACTAGCCAGCACAGATACGCAGTATTTT.

This chain joins TRBV7-8 and TRBJ2-5, with D unclear. The CDR3 is 15 residues long. Germline CDR1 is SGHVS and CDR2 is FQNEAQ. V was pared by 0 bases and J by 1 base, with 9 bases between. CDR3 bases: TGTGCCAGCAGCTTAGCGCTCTCAGCCCAAGAGACCCAGTACTTC. Its translation: CASSLALSAQETQYF. Supplemented by reference TRBV7-8 and TRBJ2-5, the full variable domain reads GAGVSQSPRYKVAKRGQDVALRCDPISGHVSLFWYQQALGQGPEFLTYFQNEAQLDKSGLPSDRFFAERPEGSVSTLKIQRTQQEDSAVYLCASSLALSAQETQYFGPGTRLLVL.

This clonotype has only one observation. V and J are TRBV18 and TRBJ1-1; D remains ambiguous. Between the trimmed V and J ends, which lost 3 bases and 0 bases, there was a span of 8 bases. The germline V gene encodes CDR1 KGHSH and CDR2 LQKENI. The CDR3 covers 14 residues. CDR3 nucleotide sequence: TGTGCCAGCTCACCTCTGGAGGTGAACACTGAAGCTTTCTTT. This translates into CASSPLEVNTEAFF.

This clonotype was found a few times. The chain is built from TRBV7-8 and TRBJ1-2, with a possible D match to TRBD1 (6 bases). With 8 bases removed from V and 8 bases from J, the gap between germline ends came to 18 bases. CDR1 and CDR2 from the germline V gene are SGHVS and FQNEAQ. The CDR3 runs 13 residues. The CDR3 protein is CASWGNSGEGYTF. In nucleotides, the CDR3 is TGTGCCAGCTGGGGGAACTCAGGGGAGGGCTACACCTTC.

This chain links TRBV7-6 with TRBJ1-4, with TRBD1 matching over 7 bases. The J segment lost 8 bases and the V segment lost 1 base, leaving 7 bases of the junction unmatched. From germline, CDR1 is SGHVS and CDR2 FNYEAQ. The length of the CDR3 is 15 residues. The CDR3 DNA follows: TGTGCCAGCAGCTTAGAACGACAGGGTGGGGAAAAACTGTTTTTT. This codes for CASSLERQGGEKLFF.

This clonotype occurred a few times. The chain couples TRBV6-6 to TRBJ1-1; D ambiguous. The V end was cut by 2 bases, the J end by 11 bases, with 9 bases between. Germline CDR1 reads MNHNY; CDR2 reads SVGAGI (reference sequence). The CDR3 is 11 amino acids. The DNA of the CDR3 is TGTGCCAGCAGTTACGCTATCGAGGCTTTCTTT. Its protein is CASSYAIEAFF.

The chain links TRBV7-4 to TRBJ1-2; no clear D. V shed 1 base and J shed 5 bases, with 14 bases lying between them. CDR3 length: 15 residues. Germline V gene lookup returns CDR1 SGHVT and CDR2 SQSDAQ. Here the CDR3 DNA reads TGTGCCAGCAGCTTAGTCCTCGATAGGTCATATGGCTACACCTTC. The encoded protein is CASSLVLDRSYGYTF.

This clonotype showed up just a few times. V gene TRBV10-3 combines with J gene TRBJ2-3, with D possibly TRBD1 on 5 matching bases. V was trimmed by 4 bases and J by 0 bases, leaving 8 bases between them. Germline CDR1 reads ENHRY; CDR2 reads SYGVKD. CDR3 size: 14 residues. The CDR3 is CAISGQSSTDTQYF. The CDR3 DNA is TGTGCCATCAGTGGACAGTCCAGCACAGATACGCAGTATTTT.

The CDR3 region is CASSTQEKWDSPLHF. The CDR3 DNA reads TGTGCCAGCAGCACCCAAGAAAAGTGGGATTCACCCCTCCACTTT. V and J are TRBV7-9 and TRBJ1-6; unclear D gene. V lost 5 bases and J lost 8, with 16 bases in between. Germline assignment: CDR1 SEHNR and CDR2 FQNEAQ (reference sequence). This CDR3 is 15 amino acids long.

The chain is built from TRBV6-2 or TRBV6-3 and TRBJ2-7, with D possibly being TRBD2 (6 bases). Deletions cut 2 bases from V and 2 bases from J, with 10 bases between. Per the germline V gene, CDR1 is MNHEY and CDR2 is SVGEGT. CDR3 size: 14 residues. The CDR3 DNA is TGTGCCAGCAGTTACGGACTATTCACCTACGAGCAGTACGTC. The encoded protein is CASSYGLFTYEQYV.

V and J are TRBV6-1 and TRBJ2-7; D tentatively fits TRBD1 or TRBD2 (5 bases each). V gave up 4 bases and J gave up 6 bases, with 16 bases separating them. The CDR3 is made up of 14 amino acids. Looked up from germline, CDR1 is MNHNS and CDR2 is SASEGT. The DNA for the CDR3 is TGTGCCAGCAGTGGAGGGACCGTACTTGCCGAGCAGTACGTC. Protein sequence: CASSGGTVLAEQYV.

This chain links TRBV2 with TRBJ2-3, with TRBD2 identical over 11 bases. CDR1 and CDR2 from the germline V gene are SNHLY and FYNNEI. The V and J ends lost 2 bases and 5 bases, in that order; junction bases with no gene match: 12. The CDR3 runs to 18 residues. Written as DNA, the CDR3 is TGTGCCAGCAGTGAATTCTTGGCTAGCGGGGGGTGGATAGATACGCAGTATTTT. It yields the protein CASSEFLASGGWIDTQYF.

The chain joins TRBV29-1 to TRBJ1-2; 7 bases align to TRBD1. Unmatched junction bases numbered 15, after V lost 1 base and J lost 7 bases. Germline CDR1 is SQVTM and CDR2 is ANQGSEA. This CDR3 is built from 16 residues. CDR3 bases: TGCAGCGTTGAAGGATTAAACCCGGACAGGCGGGGTGGCTACACCTTC. It codes for CSVEGLNPDRRGGYTF.

This chain connects TRBV28 to TRBJ1-4; D possibly corresponds to TRBD1 (6 bases). The CDR3 has 18 residues. Germline assignment: CDR1 MDHEN and CDR2 SYDVKM. The V and J ends lost 3 bases and 0 bases respectively, with 17 bases between them. The CDR3 region is CASSLAGVLPATNEKLFF. CDR3 sequence (DNA): TGTGCCAGCAGTTTGGCAGGGGTGCTCCCTGCAACTAATGAAAAACTGTTTTTT.

CDR3 sequence: CASAGWVYNEQFF. The DNA for the CDR3 is TGTGCCAGCGCGGGGTGGGTCTACAATGAGCAGTTCTTC. J is TRBJ2-1 and V is TRBV27; possible D gene TRBD2, 6 bases. Trimming took off 8 bases at V and 3 bases at J, with 11 bases between the two ends. The germline V gene has CDR1 MNHEY and CDR2 SMNVEV (reference sequence). The CDR3 covers 13 residues.